Shown below are 12 T cell receptor beta chains from a single sample sequenced in a study of blood T cells in healthy people across ages. With a J-beta primer mix and a sample-barcoded 5' primer, a second PCR ran about 7 to 11 cycles. TCRdb redid the calling of the 5' RACE reads with MiXCR, one entry per CDR3 protein. The table lists hundreds of thousands of distinct CDR3 sequences, 25% to 30% of them singletons. Sequenced input: blood. The receptor source for this set is a woman of 80 years or more in good health.

This clonotype was recorded at least ten times. The rearrangement uses TRBV7-2 and TRBJ2-1; TRBD2 aligns across 13 bases. The junction had 4 bases not matched to a gene; V was cut back by 5 bases and J by 3 bases. The germline gives CDR1 SGHTA, CDR2 FQGNSA. CDR3 length: 16 residues. The CDR3 spells CASSRTSGGLYNEQFF. CDR3 bases: TGTGCCAGCAGCCGGACTAGCGGGGGCCTCTACAATGAGCAGTTCTTC.

The table lists this clonotype with a few counts. The junction and the germline gene differ at one end; a read error may be behind it. The chain recombines TRBV7-8 with TRBJ2-5; D uncertain. The CDR3 covers 15 residues. Germline assignment: CDR1 SGHVS and CDR2 FQNEAQ. CDR3 region: CAGSPAVLSQETQYF. CDR3 DNA: TGTGCCGGCAGCCCGGCCGTACTATCCCAAGAGACCCAGTACTTC.

For this clonotype: This may be a read error, as it is one base from a much larger clone. This chain uses TRBV7-2 with TRBJ2-5, with 7 bases identical to TRBD2. After removal of 4 bases from V and 0 bases from J, the junction contained 2 bases not matched to a gene. Germline CDR1 SGHTA, CDR2 FQGNSA. The CDR3 contains 14 residues. Here the CDR3 reads CASSCGGHQETQYF. The CDR3 DNA reads as TGTGCCAGCAGCTGCGGGGGACACCAAGAGACCCAGTACTTC.

On this clonotype itself: A much larger clone lies a single base off, so this may be a read error. This chain uses TRBV11-2 with TRBJ2-1, with D perhaps matching TRBD1 (6 bases). The V gene lost 5 bases and the J gene lost 3 bases, with 14 bases spanning the gap. The V gene's germline CDR1 is SGHAT and CDR2 FQNNGV. The CDR3 covers 15 residues. The CDR3 sequence is CASSHGQRSYNEQFF. The CDR3 nucleotides read TGTGCCAGCAGCCATGGACAGAGAAGCTACAATGAGCAGTTCTTC.

Ten or more counts support this clonotype. V gene TRBV7-9 combines with J gene TRBJ2-5; the D is unclear. The germline CDR1 and CDR2 sequences are SEHNR and FQNEAQ (reference sequence). The V end lost 5 bases, the J end lost 4 bases, and 14 bases lay between the germline ends. This CDR3 has 14 amino acids. The CDR3: CASSADVLRETQYF. The CDR3 coding sequence is TGTGCCAGCAGCGCGGACGTCTTGCGAGAGACCCAGTACTTC.

This clonotype showed up many times. This sequence joins TRBV20-1 and TRBJ1-4; no clear D gene. The CDR3 spans 10 residues. The V gene lost 6 bases and the J gene lost 8 bases, with 7 bases spanning the gap. Germline V lookup: CDR1 DFQATT, CDR2 SNEGSKA (reference sequence). This CDR3 is CSAQDEKLFF. CDR3 in DNA: TGCAGTGCCCAGGACGAAAAACTGTTTTTT.

This clonotype occurred a few times. This chain's CDR3 is CASRNRGKRDSPLHF. For the CDR3, the DNA is TGTGCCAGCAGGAATAGAGGGAAAAGGGATTCACCCCTCCACTTT. The chain joins TRBV3-1 to TRBJ1-6; no clear D. The germline V and J ends were trimmed by 6 bases and 8 bases, with 17 bases remaining between them. The CDR3 is 15 residues long. Germline lookup yields CDR1 LGHDT and CDR2 YNNKEL (reference sequence).

This chain uses TRBV3-1 with TRBJ2-7; D may be TRBD1 or TRBD2 (5 bases each). The CDR3 covers 15 residues. V was pared by 0 bases and J by 5 bases, with 14 bases between. The V gene's germline CDR1 is LGHDT and CDR2 YNNKEL (reference sequence). The chain's CDR3 is CASSQDWGFRNEQYF. In DNA form, the CDR3 reads TGTGCCAGCAGCCAAGATTGGGGGTTCAGGAACGAGCAGTACTTC.

This clonotype was observed a few times. CDR3 coding DNA: TGTGCCAGCAGCTTTGGGCCAATGACTGAAGCTTTCTTT. Amino acids: CASSFGPMTEAFF. V usage is TRBV7-2 and J usage is TRBJ1-1; D remains unclear. Germline V gene lookup returns CDR1 SGHTA and CDR2 FQGNSA. The CDR3 totals 13 residues. V dropped 3 bases and J dropped 5 bases, with 10 bases sitting between them.

This clonotype was seen at least ten times. The chain joins TRBV6-5 to TRBJ2-1; perhaps TRBD1 as D (6 bases). The CDR3 has 16 residues. The germline V and J ends were trimmed by 0 bases and 4 bases, with 13 bases remaining between them. Per germline, CDR1 MNHEY and CDR2 SVGAGI. CDR3 in amino acids: CASSYSIGGGYNEQFF. The CDR3 nucleotides read TGTGCCAGCAGTTACTCGATAGGGGGTGGTTACAATGAGCAGTTCTTC.

DNA of the CDR3: TGTGCCAGCAGCTTAGGAGGTAAAGAGCAGTTCTTC. This codes for CASSLGGKEQFF. J is TRBJ2-1 and V is TRBV7-2, with D unclear. The CDR3 is made up of 12 amino acids. Germline CDR1 is SGHTA and CDR2 is FQGNSA. The V gene lost 1 base and the J gene lost 10 bases, with 8 bases spanning the gap.

To note about this clonotype: A much larger clone lies one base from this, so it may be a read error. The chain employs TRBV6-6 and TRBJ2-6; D could derive from TRBD1 or TRBD2 (6 bases each). Germline V lookup: CDR1 MNHNY, CDR2 SVGAGI (reference sequence). The CDR3 totals 16 residues. The DNA of the CDR3 is TGTGCCAGCAGTTCGGTACGGGGGCGTGGGGCCAACGTCCGGACTTTC. This gives the protein CASSSVRGRGANVRTF.